This T cell receptor (beta chain) is from a study of cytomegalovirus exposure and HLA in healthy donors. General study results and limits: It was reported that TCR beta sequences correctly inferred the HLA-A and HLA-B alleles for most subjects.

As concerns this clone: Its cognate antigen is unknown.

PCR amplification relied on 60 Vbeta primers (plus 13 Jbeta primers). Sequenced by immunoSEQ multiplex PCR; TCRdb stores in-frame clones only, minus some. The sample consists of 150,000 to 200,000 clones, roughly 83% of them appearing once. The sequence was obtained from a boy aged 5-17 years in good health and CMV-seronegative. The sequencing input was PBMCs.

This CDR3 reads CASSLQGVEQYF. The CDR3 DNA follows: TGTGCCAGCAGCTTACAGGGCGTCGAGCAGTACTTC. V and J are TRBV7-9 and TRBJ2-7; D may be TRBD1 (5 bases). This CDR3 is 12 amino acids long. Germline V gene sequence: CDR1 SEHNR, CDR2 FQNEAQ (reference sequence). V lost 2 bases, J lost 6 bases, and 8 bases lay in between.